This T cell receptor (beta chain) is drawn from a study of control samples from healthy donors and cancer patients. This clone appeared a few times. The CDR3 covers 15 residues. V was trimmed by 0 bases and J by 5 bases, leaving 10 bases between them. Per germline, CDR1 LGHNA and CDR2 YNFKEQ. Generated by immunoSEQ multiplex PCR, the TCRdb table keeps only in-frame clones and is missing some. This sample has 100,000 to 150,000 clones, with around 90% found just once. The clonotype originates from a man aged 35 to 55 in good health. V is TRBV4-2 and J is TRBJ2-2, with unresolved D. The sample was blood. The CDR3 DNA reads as TGTGCCAGCAGCCAAGATCAGTTGACAACCGGGGAGCTGTTTTTT. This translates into CASSQDQLTTGELFF.